This TCR beta chain originates from a study of blood T cell repertoires in COVID-19. Study summary: T cells, B-cell-depleted T cells, or PBMCs provided the cDNA or gDNA that served as material.

CDR1 and CDR2 (germline): SGHRS, YFSETQ. The V segment lost 2 bases and the J segment 4 bases; nucleotides outside the gene matches: 6. CDR3 length: 15 residues. The Seattle patients joined while their infection was active and were tracked longitudinally afterward. Authors' analysis steps: Reference gene primer amplification gave estimated nucleated cell counts. Some clones are missing from TCRdb's copy, which holds only in-frame ones; the method was immunoSEQ multiplex PCR. Clone size and the V and J calls come from that table; the DNA yielded D and trimming. The sample lists about 360,000 clones; less than 90% were seen once.

This TCR derives from a woman aged 55-69 years with COVID-19, enrolled during active disease. Sequencing was done on a sample of peripheral blood. J is TRBJ2-3 and V is TRBV5-1; TRBD1 matches 8 bases. Here the CDR3 reads CASSFGTGGSDTQYF. DNA for the CDR3: TGCGCCAGCAGCTTTGGGACAGGAGGTTCAGATACGCAGTATTTT.